The present T cell receptor beta chain was sequenced within a study of radiation and T cells in renal cell carcinoma. The data were produced by immunoSEQ multiplex PCR, yet TCRdb's version contains in-frame clones alone and is incomplete. The sample carries about 9,300 clones, almost 65% recorded once. Comments on this clone: Its antigen is unidentified.

The study, taken as a whole, reports: Top 100 clonotypes averaged around 50% in irradiated versus roughly 43% in nephrectomy-only tumors.

Treatment here: 15 Gy SBRT to primary tumor, nephrectomy 4 weeks later. Nephrectomy followed 15 Gy stereotactic body radiation by 4 weeks. This CDR3 has 15 residues. V was clipped by 1 base and J by 13 bases; unmatched bases: 7. Germline CDR1 is SGHAT and CDR2 is FQNNGV. Specimen: tumor tissue, collected from a patient whose treatment included radiotherapy and nephrectomy. This receptor was identified in a woman aged 45-59 years with renal cell carcinoma. The V call is TRBV11-2, the J call TRBJ1-6, with 10 positions matching TRBD1. CDR3 sequence (DNA): TGTGCCAGCAGCTTAGGAGGGACAGGGGCAAGTCCCCTCCACTTT. Translated, it gives CASSLGGTGASPLHF.